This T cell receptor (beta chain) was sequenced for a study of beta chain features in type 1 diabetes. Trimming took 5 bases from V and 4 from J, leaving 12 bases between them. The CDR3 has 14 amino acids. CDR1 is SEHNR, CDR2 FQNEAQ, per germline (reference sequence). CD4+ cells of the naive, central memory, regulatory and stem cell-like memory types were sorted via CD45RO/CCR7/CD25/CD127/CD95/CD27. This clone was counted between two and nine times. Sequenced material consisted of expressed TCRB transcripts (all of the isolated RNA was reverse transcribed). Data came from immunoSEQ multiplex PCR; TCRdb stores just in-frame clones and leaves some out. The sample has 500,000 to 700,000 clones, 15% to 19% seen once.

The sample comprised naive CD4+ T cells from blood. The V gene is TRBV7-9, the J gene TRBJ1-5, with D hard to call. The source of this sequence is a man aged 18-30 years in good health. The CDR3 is CASSPGLPNQPQHF. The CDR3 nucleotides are TGTGCCAGCAGCCCCGGACTGCCGAATCAGCCCCAGCATTTT.